The 27 T cell receptor beta chains below were found in one sample sequenced in a study of metastatic and nonmetastatic thyroid tumors (dated by TCRdb to about 2020). Before undergoing thyroid surgery, none of the patients had been given any kind of treatment. The library was prepared using PCR. For sequencing, an Illumina HiSeq 4000 was employed. The public reads were reanalyzed by TCRdb: fastp trimming at Q25, MiXCR alignment, in-frame beta chains only. Counted in this sample were more than 70,000 clones; 8% to 9.5% of them appeared once. The leading ten clones occupy around 9.2% of the sample. The material sequenced was blood. The source is a female donor with papillary thyroid cancer or a benign thyroid nodule (not recorded which). Some clones in this sample may be carry-over from other donors' samples.

This clone was recorded many times. The genes are TRBV2 and TRBJ2-7, with D tentatively TRBD2 (5 bases). Trimming cost V 7 bases and J 3 bases, with 10 bases left between them. Germline values: CDR1 SNHLY, CDR2 FYNNEI. The CDR3 consists of 12 residues. CDR3 in DNA: TGTGCCAGCACTCTAGGAGGCTACGAGCAGTACTTC. Its protein product is CASTLGGYEQYF.

This clone was seen only a few times. A much larger clone differs by one base, so this may be a read error. The same CDR3 arises from other DNA sequences in this sample as well. The chain is built from TRBV19 and TRBJ2-7, with D possibly matching TRBD1 (5 bases). Germline V gene sequence: CDR1 LNHDA, CDR2 SQIVND (reference sequence). This CDR3 has 15 amino acids. The CDR3 sequence is CASSSRPTASYEQYF. For the CDR3, the DNA is TGTGCCAGTAGTTCGAGGCCGACAGCCTCCTACGAGCAATACTTC.

This clone was seen ten or more times. The rearrangement links TRBV29-1 to TRBJ1-1; D gene uncertain. V lost 8 bases and J lost 4, with 14 bases in between. Per germline, CDR1 SQVTM and CDR2 ANQGSEA. CDR3 size: 12 residues. In DNA form, the CDR3 reads TGCAGCATACTCGGGGAAAGCACTGAAGCTTTCTTT. Amino acids: CSILGESTEAFF.

This clone was counted ten times or more. V gene TRBV10-3 combines with J gene TRBJ2-2, with TRBD1 identical over 10 bases. Germline-derived CDR1 and CDR2 are ENHRY and SYGVKD. V was clipped by 4 bases and J by 7 bases; unmatched bases: 6. The CDR3 extends over 15 amino acids. The CDR3 region is CAISAMTGGGGELFF. DNA of the CDR3: TGTGCCATCAGTGCGATGACAGGGGGCGGCGGGGAGCTGTTTTTT.

The gene calls are TRBV3-1 and TRBJ1-1, with a tentative D call TRBD1 (6 bases). V was trimmed by 1 base and J by 3 bases, leaving 9 bases between them. The germline V gene has CDR1 LGHDT and CDR2 YNNKEL (reference sequence). The CDR3 length is 14 residues. The CDR3 nucleotides read TGTGCCAGCAGCCAAGTGTACAGGGACACTGAAGCTTTCTTT. Its translation is CASSQVYRDTEAFF.

This clone showed up just a few times. The chain links TRBV6-1 to TRBJ2-3; 14 bases line up with TRBD2. The CDR3 runs to 15 residues. Germline V CDR1 and CDR2: MNHNS, SASEGT. With V trimmed by 8 bases and J by 5 bases, 6 bases remained unmatched. The DNA for the CDR3 is TGTGCCAGCCGACTAGCGGGGGGGCATGGAGATACGCAGTATTTT. This translates into CASRLAGGHGDTQYF.

In its sample, this clone was seen many times. This chain connects TRBV2 to TRBJ2-3; TRBD2 matches 12 bases. The V segment lost 2 bases and the J segment 2 bases; nucleotides outside the gene matches: 11. The CDR3 consists of 19 residues. Germline V gene lookup returns CDR1 SNHLY and CDR2 FYNNEI. The CDR3 DNA sequence: TGTGCCAGCAGTGAACATGCGACTAGCGGGGGCTGGGACACAGATACGCAGTATTTT. It translates to CASSEHATSGGWDTDTQYF.

This clone was counted at least ten times. The CDR3: CASSPSQETQYF. CDR3 bases: TGTGCCAGCTCACCGTCCCAAGAGACCCAGTACTTC. This chain links TRBV18 with TRBJ2-5; D uncertain. Trimming stripped 3 bases from V and 1 base from J, with 3 bases between. This CDR3 has 12 amino acids. Per the germline V gene, CDR1 is KGHSH and CDR2 is LQKENI.

This clone has a count of ten or more. This rearrangement joins TRBV20-1 to TRBJ1-1; a possible D gene is TRBD1 (6 bases). V lost 3 bases and J lost 10, with 9 bases in between. Germline lookup yields CDR1 DFQATT and CDR2 SNEGSKA (reference sequence). This CDR3 is 10 amino acids long. CDR3 nucleotide sequence: TGCAGTGCTAGGGGGGCAGGAGCTTTCTTT. This encodes CSARGAGAFF.

The table lists this clone with many counts. The chain joins TRBV24-1 to TRBJ2-1, with D uncertain. Germline V lookup: CDR1 KGHDR, CDR2 SFDVKD. V was trimmed by 3 bases and J by 4 bases, leaving 3 bases between them. This CDR3 has 12 amino acids. As DNA, the CDR3 is TGTGCCACCAGTGATCGGTACAATGAGCAGTTCTTC. Translation: CATSDRYNEQFF.

Concerning this clone: One junction end does not reproduce the germline sequence, and a read error may be involved. The genes are TRBV20-1 and TRBJ2-7; 7 bases are a match to TRBD1. The germline CDR1 and CDR2 sequences are DFQATT and SNEGSKA (reference sequence). The CDR3 covers 14 residues. The CDR3 spells CSAREGTDSYEKYF. The CDR3 DNA follows: TGCAGTGCTAGAGAAGGGACAGACTCCTACGAGAAGTACTTC.

This clone showed up just a few times. A read error may be the cause here, since a much bigger clone is one base away. The chain carries TRBV7-6 and TRBJ1-2, with D hard to call. Germline assignment: CDR1 SGHVS and CDR2 FNYEAQ. The length of the CDR3 is 15 residues. V lost 8 bases and J lost 4, with 20 bases in between. The CDR3 reads CASGPRGGWAYGYTF. The CDR3 DNA reads as TGTGCCAGCGGCCCCCGGGGAGGGTGGGCCTATGGCTACACCTTC. Complete variable domain (other parts from reference TRBV7-6 and TRBJ1-2): GAGVSQSPRYKVTKRGQDVALRCDPISGHVSLYWYRQALGQGPEFLTYFNYEAQQDKSGLPNDRFSAERPEGSISTLTIQRTEQRDSAMYRCASGPRGGWAYGYTFGSGTRLTVV.

This clone showed up many times. This chain joins TRBV5-1 and TRBJ1-6; tentatively, D is TRBD1 (5 bases). The germline V gene encodes CDR1 SGHRS and CDR2 YFSETQ. The germline V and J ends were trimmed by 4 bases and 0 bases, with 14 bases remaining between them. CDR3 length: 17 amino acids. CDR3 DNA sequence: TGCGCCAGCAGCCCTGGGGGAGGTGGCTCCTATAATTCACCCCTCCACTTT. Translation gives CASSPGGGGSYNSPLHF.

This chain connects TRBV18 to TRBJ2-1, with a tentative D call TRBD1 (6 bases). Per the germline V gene, CDR1 is KGHSH and CDR2 is LQKENI. V lost 0 bases to trimming and J lost 5 bases, with 17 bases between them. The CDR3 is made up of 17 amino acids. CDR3 loop: CASSPPLRTELNNEQFF. CDR3 nucleotides: TGTGCCAGCTCACCACCGCTCCGGACAGAATTAAACAATGAGCAGTTCTTC.

This clone has ten or more counts. The chain recombines TRBV5-1 with TRBJ1-2; tentative D call: TRBD1 (6 bases). The germline V gene encodes CDR1 SGHRS and CDR2 YFSETQ. V gave up 0 bases and J gave up 6 bases, with 9 bases separating them. CDR3 length: 13 amino acids. The CDR3 coding sequence is TGCGCCAGCAGCTTGGAGGGGGGTAATGGCTACACCTTC. This codes for CASSLEGGNGYTF. The full variable domain, with the rest looked up from reference TRBV5-1 and TRBJ1-2, is KAGVTQTPRYLIKTRGQQVTLSCSPISGHRSVSWYQQTPGQGLQFLFEYFSETQRNKGNFPGRFSGRQFSNSRSEMNVSTLELGDSALYLCASSLEGGNGYTFGSGTRLTVV.

This clone was seen only a few times. The rearrangement joins TRBV10-3 to TRBJ2-3; 8 nucleotides match TRBD2. This CDR3 is built from 14 residues. Per germline, CDR1 ENHRY and CDR2 SYGVKD. V shed 11 bases, J shed 1 base, and the junction held 8 bases outside the gene matches. In nucleotides, the CDR3 is TGTGCCGCGCAACTAGCGGACGGCACAGATACGCAGTATTTT. As protein: CAAQLADGTDTQYF.

As regards this clone: Given a much more abundant clone one base away, this may be a read error. This sequence joins TRBV6-1 and TRBJ2-3; either TRBD1 or TRBD2 may fit D (5 bases each). CDR3 length: 14 residues. Germline V gene lookup returns CDR1 MNHNS and CDR2 SASEGT. Trimming stripped 1 base from V and 6 bases from J, with 11 bases between. This chain's CDR3 is CASSEGGWPDTQYF. The CDR3, as DNA: TGTGCCAGCAGTGAAGGGGGGTGGCCTGATACGCAGTATTTT.

This rearrangement joins TRBV27 to TRBJ1-6; 8 bases map to TRBD1. CDR1 is MNHEY and CDR2 is SMNVEV in the germline V gene (reference sequence). There are 14 residues in the CDR3. Losses at the gene ends were 3 bases for V and 13 bases for J; bases not matched to a gene: 8. The CDR3 sequence is CASSFQGAIQPLHF. Written as DNA, the CDR3 is TGTGCCAGCAGTTTTCAGGGGGCTATTCAGCCCCTCCACTTT.

This clone was seen repeatedly, ten times or more. This chain uses TRBV4-1 with TRBJ2-4; 8 bases are a match to TRBD2. The V and J ends lost 4 bases and 2 bases, in that order; junction bases with no gene match: 4. CDR1 and CDR2 from the germline V gene are MGHRA and YSYEKL. This CDR3 is 15 amino acids long. The DNA of the CDR3 is TGCGCCAGCAGCCTACAGCGGGGGACCAAAAACATTCAGTACTTC. It is translated as CASSLQRGTKNIQYF.

In its sample, this clone was seen many times. The same CDR3 also results from other DNA sequences found in this sample. The rearrangement joins TRBV3-1 to TRBJ2-2; maybe TRBD1 (5 bases). Germline lookup yields CDR1 LGHDT and CDR2 YNNKEL (reference sequence). Trimming removed 1 base from V and 5 bases from J, with 11 bases in between. This CDR3 spans 15 amino acids. In DNA, the CDR3 is TGTGCCAGCAGCCAAGGGGTCTCAGGGACCGGGGAGCTGTTTTTT. It yields the protein CASSQGVSGTGELFF.

This clone was picked up many times. The chain uses TRBV20-1 and TRBJ1-4, with 8 bases aligning to TRBD1. Germline trimming cut 5 bases from V and 8 bases from J; bases unmatched to any gene: 7. This CDR3 has 13 amino acids. CDR1 is DFQATT and CDR2 is SNEGSKA in the germline V gene (reference sequence). In DNA form, the CDR3 reads TGCAGTGCTCCAGGGGGCGCGGAAGAAAAACTGTTTTTT. It yields the protein CSAPGGAEEKLFF.

This clone was counted many times. Within the sample, other DNA sequences also encode this same CDR3. V and J are TRBV6-1 and TRBJ1-6; D is unresolved. The CDR3 extends over 14 amino acids. Trimming removed 6 bases at V and 8 bases at J, with 14 bases between. The germline V gene has CDR1 MNHNS and CDR2 SASEGT. CDR3 sequence (DNA): TGTGCCAGCAGAGTACCGGGAGGGCATTCACCCCTCCACTTT. This translates into CASRVPGGHSPLHF.

This clone has at least ten counts. The chain combines TRBV5-6 with TRBJ2-7; 8 bases line up with TRBD1. The CDR3 has 15 amino acids. Germline-derived CDR1 and CDR2 are SGHDT and YYEEEE. V lost 3 bases and J lost 2; bases outside the gene matches: 7. The CDR3 bases are TGTGCCAGCAGCTCCCTCAGGGGGCTCGCCTACGAGCAGTACTTC. Translating it yields CASSSLRGLAYEQYF.

On this clone itself: One end of the junction fails to match germline, which may point to a read error. The CDR3 nucleotides read TGTGCCAGCAGTACGAGGGACAGGTACTATGTCTACACCTTC. Translated, it gives CASSTRDRYYVYTF. The chain carries TRBV12-3 or TRBV12-4 and TRBJ1-2, with 8 nucleotides matching TRBD1. The CDR3 has 14 residues.

This clone was seen only a few times. The junction and the germline gene differ at one end; a read error may be behind it. This rearrangement joins TRBV12-3 or TRBV12-4 to TRBJ2-5; 8 bases fit TRBD2. This CDR3 is built from 17 residues. CDR3 nucleotide sequence: TGTGCCAGCACTTTAGCGGGTAGCGGGGCTCTCAAAGAGACCCAGTACTTC. The encoded protein is CASTLAGSGALKETQYF.

In this sample, this clone turned up many times. The chain recombines TRBV30 with TRBJ1-3; no definite D call. The CDR3 has 14 amino acids. Germline CDR1 and CDR2: GTSNPN and SVGIG (reference sequence). The V gene lost 7 bases and the J gene lost 0 bases, with 13 bases spanning the gap. The CDR3 sequence: CAFKAPSSGNTIYF. In nucleotides, the CDR3 is TGTGCCTTCAAAGCGCCGAGCTCTGGAAACACCATATATTTT.

Ten or more counts support this clone. This chain connects TRBV2 to TRBJ1-2; no clear D. From germline, CDR1 is SNHLY and CDR2 FYNNEI. This CDR3 contains 12 residues. The germline V and J ends were trimmed by 7 bases and 3 bases, with 9 bases remaining between them. CDR3 region: CASKITDYGYTF. CDR3 sequence (DNA): TGTGCCAGCAAAATAACGGACTATGGCTACACCTTC.